Listed below are T cell receptor beta chains from one sample, sequenced in a study of blood T cell repertoires in COVID-19. Repertoires were generated with immunoSEQ multiplex PCR, while TCRdb's copy carries only in-frame clones and drops some. The table lists fewer than 400,000 clones, about 92% of them singletons. The sample taken for sequencing was PBMCs or T cells enriched from blood (not recorded which). The receptors derive from a woman aged 25-40 years who had recovered from COVID-19. Each CDR3 is given with its conserved first and last residue. A D gene is named only where the DNA matches it firmly.

D	V	J	length	CDR3
.	TRBV28	TRBJ1-2	11	CASSSTVSTRF
.	TRBV28	TRBJ2-1	14	CASSLAESYNEQFF
.	TRBV10-3	TRBJ1-5	12	CATSEGNQPQHF
.	TRBV7-2	TRBJ2-6	17	CASSPGTHISGANVLTF
.	TRBV24-1	TRBJ2-5	13	CATSDSVRETQYF
.	TRBV27	TRBJ2-1	14	CASSPFSTANEQFF
.	TRBV18	TRBJ1-5	13	CASSQERDQPQHF
TRBD2	TRBV4-1	TRBJ2-2	17	CASSHRLAGRNTGELFF
TRBD2	TRBV4-1	TRBJ2-2	19	CASSHPGLAGGANTGELFF
.	TRBV11-3	TRBJ2-3	15	CASSPTGGIADTQYF
.	TRBV19	TRBJ2-3	16	CASSPAAGAITDTQYF
TRBD2	TRBV7-2	TRBJ2-7	15	CASSSRTSGSYEQYF
TRBD1	TRBV6-1	TRBJ2-1	18	CASSENSIPGQGVNEQFF
.	TRBV28	TRBJ2-5	15	CASSLFREGEETQYF
TRBD1	TRBV19	TRBJ2-7	16	CASSIGGDRRYYEQYF
.	TRBV4-3	TRBJ1-3	16	CASSQDQDSSGNTIYF
TRBD2	TRBV28	TRBJ2-5	11	CASSTSSGGYF
.	TRBV2	TRBJ1-1	14	CASTNDRYNTEAFF
TRBD1	TRBV2	TRBJ1-1	15	CASSGGDSFNTEAFF
TRBD2	TRBV6-2/TRBV6-3	TRBJ2-1	16	CASSPALLAVNNEQFF
TRBD1	TRBV27	TRBJ2-5	12	CASSNRGETQYF
TRBD1	TRBV6-5	TRBJ1-1	15	CASSSLDRENTEAFF
TRBD1	TRBV4-2	TRBJ1-2	19	CASSQDTGGTGGIVYGYTF
TRBD1	TRBV11-3	TRBJ2-3	15	CASSPGQGRADTQYF
TRBD2	TRBV7-3	TRBJ2-1	16	CASSLTPSGRYNEQFF
.	TRBV7-8	TRBJ2-5	14	CASSLGVEQETQYF
TRBD2	TRBV2	TRBJ2-7	14	CASFAGGTSYEQYF
.	TRBV27	TRBJ1-1	13	CANPASAGTEAFF
TRBD1	TRBV10-3	TRBJ1-2	14	CAISWGDRVRGYTF
.	TRBV28	TRBJ1-5	13	CASSVTSHQPQHF
TRBD1	TRBV19	TRBJ2-2	15	CASSKDRVVGGELFF
.	TRBV7-2	TRBJ1-3	12	CASSSPGNTIYF
TRBD2	TRBV4-2	TRBJ2-3	16	CASSQEPSGILDTQYF
.	TRBV5-1	TRBJ1-1	15	CASGPGHPAGTEAFF
TRBD2	TRBV7-9	TRBJ2-5	17	CASSPLTSGGTKETQYF
TRBD1	TRBV5-1	TRBJ2-7	15	CASSTSQGATGEQYF
.	TRBV4-1	TRBJ1-6	13	CASSQVLRGPLHF